The 5 T cell receptor beta chains given below trace back to one sample, sequenced in a study of blood T cell repertoires in COVID-19. TCRdb keeps only in-frame clones here, not all; method: immunoSEQ multiplex PCR. This sample has about 74,000 clones, with approximately 86% found just once. The material sequenced was peripheral blood. These receptors were obtained from a woman of 80 years or more with acute or convalescent COVID-19.

The rearrangement links TRBV6-5 to TRBJ1-4; D is possibly TRBD1 (5 bases). This CDR3 is 14 amino acids long. Trimming pared 7 bases from V and 5 bases from J, leaving 14 bases between. CDR1 and CDR2 from the germline V gene are MNHEY and SVGAGI. CDR3 nucleotides: TGTGCCAGCATGCCACAAGGGGCAAATGAAAAACTGTTTTTT. Protein: CASMPQGANEKLFF.

The chain combines TRBV5-1 with TRBJ1-4; D gene ambiguous. This CDR3 is built from 14 residues. Germline V gives CDR1 SGHRS, CDR2 YFSETQ. V was pared by 4 bases and J by 7 bases, with 14 bases between. The CDR3 region has the DNA TGCGCCAGCAGCGAGGTGCGGCTGGGTGAAAAACTGTTTTTT. Translating gives CASSEVRLGEKLFF.

The CDR3 DNA follows: TGCGCCAGCAGCCCCATCCAGGGGGGTTTGGGGGCCAACGTCCTGACTTTC. Translated: CASSPIQGGLGANVLTF. The chain joins TRBV5-1 to TRBJ2-6, with D perhaps matching TRBD1 (7 bases). The germline V gene encodes CDR1 SGHRS and CDR2 YFSETQ. The CDR3 is 17 residues long. With 4 bases removed from V and 4 bases from J, the gap between germline ends came to 18 bases. The full variable domain, with the rest looked up from reference TRBV5-1 and TRBJ2-6, is KAGVTQTPRYLIKTRGQQVTLSCSPISGHRSVSWYQQTPGQGLQFLFEYFSETQRNKGNFPGRFSGRQFSNSRSEMNVSTLELGDSALYLCASSPIQGGLGANVLTFGAGSRLTVL.

The gene calls are TRBV7-9 and TRBJ1-5; tentatively, D is TRBD1 (6 bases). V lost 1 base and J 3 bases, leaving 10 bases between the germline ends. Germline CDR1 is SEHNR and CDR2 is FQNEAQ (reference sequence). The CDR3 totals 15 residues. CDR3 nucleotides: TGTGCCAGCAGCTTAGGACAGGAGCACAATCAGCCCCAGCATTTT. Translating it yields CASSLGQEHNQPQHF.

The CDR3 DNA sequence: TGTGCCAGCAGCTCCACACTAGCTGCCGAGCAGTACTTC. The encoded protein is CASSSTLAAEQYF. V is TRBV11-3 and J is TRBJ2-7; weak D call: TRBD2 (6 bases). The V end was cut by 4 bases, the J end by 6 bases, with 13 bases between. The CDR3 is 13 residues long. Germline assignment: CDR1 SGHNT and CDR2 YENEEA.